The 15 T cell receptor beta chains below all came from one sample that was sequenced in a study of cytomegalovirus exposure and HLA in healthy donors. PCR employed 60 Vbeta and 13 Jbeta primers. Clones were read by immunoSEQ multiplex PCR, and TCRdb kept only the in-frame ones, dropping some. The repertoire holds 160,000 or so clones, with about 72% as singletons. Sequencing was performed on PBMCs. Receptors were obtained from a man in his forties or fifties in good health and CMV-seropositive.

The chain links TRBV6-5 to TRBJ1-2; TRBD1 might be the D (5 bases). The CDR3 length is 11 residues. Germline V CDR1 and CDR2: MNHEY, SVGAGI. V was trimmed by 8 bases and J by 7 bases, leaving 11 bases between them. The CDR3 DNA reads as TGTGCCAGCCTGGGGGGTTCTGGCTACACCTTC. Encoded protein: CASLGGSGYTF.

J is TRBJ2-7 and V is TRBV29-1; 9 bases are shared with TRBD2. From germline, CDR1 is SQVTM and CDR2 ANQGSEA. CDR3 length equals 17 residues. V lost 3 bases, J lost 5 bases, and 17 bases stayed unmatched. CDR3 coding DNA: TGCAGCGTTGAGGGTTTGGCGGGGGGGCCGGCCTTCCACGAGCAGTACTTC. Protein sequence: CSVEGLAGGPAFHEQYF.

The CDR3: CASLRWGVETQYF. Here the CDR3 DNA reads TGTGCCAGCTTGCGGTGGGGGGTGGAGACCCAGTACTTC. V and J are TRBV6-1 and TRBJ2-5; weak D call: TRBD2 (6 bases). V lost 8 bases and J lost 5, with 15 bases in between. CDR3 length equals 13 residues. The V gene's germline CDR1 is MNHNS and CDR2 SASEGT.

The genes are TRBV4-3 and TRBJ2-5; 10 bases map to TRBD1. The last part of the DNA fits TRBJ2-7 better; the J call may be wrong. This CDR3 is built from 17 residues. Germline values: CDR1 LGHNA, CDR2 YSLEER. The CDR3 DNA follows: TGCGCCAGCAGCCGAAAACCGGGACAGGGGCTCGAAGGCGAGCAGTACTTC. This translates into CASSRKPGQGLEGEQYF.

The chain links TRBV10-3 to TRBJ1-3, with D hard to call. With 6 bases removed from V and 1 base from J, the gap between germline ends came to 13 bases. CDR1 is ENHRY, CDR2 SYGVKD, per germline. The CDR3 spans 15 residues. The CDR3, as DNA: TGTGCCATCAGCGCCCCGACTGGTTCTGGAAACACCATATATTTT. Residues: CAISAPTGSGNTIYF.

This clone was recorded once. The chain has TRBV7-8 and TRBJ2-1, with 9 bases matching TRBD2. The CDR3 is 16 residues long. From germline, CDR1 is SGHVS and CDR2 FQNEAQ. V dropped 5 bases and J dropped 3; count of bases not matched to a gene: 8. CDR3 in amino acids: CASSPPGLAGYNEQFF. The DNA for the CDR3 is TGTGCCAGCAGCCCCCCGGGACTAGCAGGCTACAATGAGCAGTTCTTC.

A note on this clone: This CDR3 is also generated by other DNA sequences in the sample. V is TRBV2 and J is TRBJ1-6, with TRBD1 matching 7 bases. V shed 6 bases and J 7 bases; nucleotides not matched to a gene: 6. Germline loops: CDR1 SNHLY, CDR2 FYNNEI. The CDR3 covers 14 residues. The CDR3 coding sequence is TGTGCCAGCAGGACCGGGACAGCGAATTCACCCCTCCACTTT. Residues: CASRTGTANSPLHF.

This chain uses TRBV4-1 with TRBJ1-3; D is perhaps TRBD1 (6 bases). Germline CDR1 is MGHRA and CDR2 is YSYEKL. Trimming removed 4 bases from V and 4 bases from J, with 14 bases in between. The CDR3 contains 15 residues. DNA for the CDR3: TGCGCCAGCAGCCTCGGTGACAGGTCCGGAAACACCATATATTTT. This codes for CASSLGDRSGNTIYF.

V gene TRBV5-1 combines with J gene TRBJ2-7; D is possibly TRBD1 (5 bases). V lost 3 bases to trimming and J lost 1 base, with 11 bases between them. The CDR3 has 14 residues. Germline assignment: CDR1 SGHRS and CDR2 YFSETQ. CDR3 in amino acids: CASSSRVPSYEQYF. The CDR3 DNA is TGCGCCAGCAGCTCCAGGGTCCCTTCCTACGAGCAGTACTTC.

The rearrangement uses TRBV27 and TRBJ1-4; 7 positions agree with TRBD1. Trimming cost V 1 base and J 7 bases; bases outside gene matches: 12. Germline CDR1 and CDR2: MNHEY and SMNVEV (reference sequence). The CDR3 has 17 amino acids. CDR3 nucleotide sequence: TGTGCCAGCAGTTTATTGTACGGGACAGAATATGGTGAAAAACTGTTTTTT. Its translation: CASSLLYGTEYGEKLFF.

The rearrangement joins TRBV7-9 to TRBJ2-7; D not certain. CDR1 and CDR2 from the germline V gene are SEHNR and FQNEAQ (reference sequence). The V end was cut by 6 bases, the J end by 10 bases, with 16 bases between. This CDR3 has 12 residues. The CDR3 DNA follows: TGTGCCAGCAGTGCTGAAGAGGAGATCCAGTACTTC. Translation: CASSAEEEIQYF.

This chain joins TRBV28 and TRBJ2-7; 9 nucleotides line up with TRBD2. CDR1 and CDR2 from the germline V gene are MDHEN and SYDVKM. The CDR3 length is 15 residues. V gave up 8 bases and J gave up 6 bases; unmatched junction bases: 14. CDR3 DNA sequence: TGTGCCAGCGGAGGCCCAGCGGGGGGACCCATCGAGCAGTACTTC. Its translation: CASGGPAGGPIEQYF.

V usage is TRBV14 and J usage is TRBJ1-2, with 7 nucleotides matching TRBD1. Trimming removed 4 bases from V and 4 bases from J; junction bases left unmatched: 6. Germline V CDR1 and CDR2: SGHDN, FVKESK. The CDR3 runs to 14 residues. CDR3 sequence (DNA): TGTGCCAGCAGCCCCGGGACAGTCCCCTATGGCTACACCTTC. It encodes CASSPGTVPYGYTF.

The genes are TRBV7-9 and TRBJ1-6; weak D call: TRBD1 (6 bases). Germline CDR1 is SEHNR and CDR2 is FQNEAQ (reference sequence). The CDR3 spans 17 residues. Trimming shortened V by 1 base and J by 1 base, and 11 bases separated the two germline ends. CDR3 region: CASSLGTGISYNSPLHF. As DNA, the CDR3 is TGTGCCAGCAGCTTAGGCACAGGGATATCCTATAATTCACCCCTCCACTTT.

V and J are TRBV10-1 and TRBJ2-3, with 8 bases that match TRBD2. V shed 2 bases, J shed 6 bases, and the junction held 7 bases outside the gene matches. This CDR3 has 15 residues. Germline V CDR1 and CDR2: WNHNN, SYGVQD (reference sequence). In nucleotides, the CDR3 is TGCGCCAGCAGTGAGAGGACGGGGGGGTCGGATACGCAGTATTTT. Translation: CASSERTGGSDTQYF.